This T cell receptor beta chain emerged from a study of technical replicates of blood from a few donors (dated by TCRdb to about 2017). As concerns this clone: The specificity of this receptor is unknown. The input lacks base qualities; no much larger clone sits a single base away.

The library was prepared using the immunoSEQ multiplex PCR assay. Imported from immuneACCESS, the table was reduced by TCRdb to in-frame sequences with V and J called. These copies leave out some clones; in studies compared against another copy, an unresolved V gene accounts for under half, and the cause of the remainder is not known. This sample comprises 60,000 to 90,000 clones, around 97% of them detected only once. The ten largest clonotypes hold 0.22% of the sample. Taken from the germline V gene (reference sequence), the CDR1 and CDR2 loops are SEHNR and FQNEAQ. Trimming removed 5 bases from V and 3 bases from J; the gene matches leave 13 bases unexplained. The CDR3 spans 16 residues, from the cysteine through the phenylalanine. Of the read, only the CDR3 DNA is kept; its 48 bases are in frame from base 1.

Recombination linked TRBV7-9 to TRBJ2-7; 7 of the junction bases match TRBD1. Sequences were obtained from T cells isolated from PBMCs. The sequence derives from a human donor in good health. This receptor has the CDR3 CASSPRDSAVGYEQYF. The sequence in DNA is TGTGCCAGCAGCCCCCGGGACAGTGCAGTTGGCTACGAGCAGTACTTC.